This T cell receptor (beta chain) emerged from a study of molecular identifiers for immune sequencing clone quantification. In its sample, this clonotype was seen many times. Each CDR3 protein is one row after TCRdb ran MiXCR on the PCR reads. Found here are about 320,000 distinct CDR3 sequences, over 20% of them singletons; the top ten hold approximately 0.84%. CDR1 is SGHAT and CDR2 is FQNNGV in the germline V gene. The CDR3 has 14 residues. Deletions cut 7 bases from V and 6 bases from J, with 16 bases between. The source is a human donor in good health. Some libraries in this study had Jurkat cell RNA spiked in. The chain recombines TRBV11-2 with TRBJ2-1; TRBD2 is a possible D gene (5 bases). The sequenced material came from naive CD8+ T cells from blood, with Jurkat cell RNA spiked in. Subset noted: FACS-sorted CD8+CD4-CCR7+CD45RA+ naive T cells. CDR3 sequence (DNA): TGTGCCAGCAAACAAAGCGGTTGGGGCAATGAGCAGTTCTTC. As protein: CASKQSGWGNEQFF.